These 18 T cell receptor beta chains came from one sample sequenced in a study of T cells after yellow fever vaccination. TCRdb ran MiXCR on the 5' RACE reads and lists one entry per CDR3 protein. Altogether under 150,000 distinct CDR3 sequences are present, 7.7% being singletons, with the ten largest covering approximately 0.67%. The specimen comprised CD4+ T cells sorted from PBMCs, sampled 5 days after the yellow fever booster vaccination. These receptors were collected from a young man who received the YFV17D yellow fever vaccine.

The table lists this clonotype with many counts. The chain has TRBV20-1 and TRBJ2-1; 8 bases agree with TRBD1. The V gene's germline CDR1 is DFQATT and CDR2 SNEGSKA (reference sequence). This CDR3 contains 14 residues. The V and J ends lost 1 base and 5 bases, in that order; junction bases with no gene match: 4. CDR3 sequence reads: CSARGRTGNNEQFF. CDR3 DNA sequence: TGCAGTGCTAGAGGAAGGACAGGGAACAATGAGCAGTTCTTC.

This clonotype was recorded many times. This chain uses TRBV5-4 with TRBJ2-7; no clear D. This CDR3 has 14 amino acids. The ends were cut back, 0 bases at V and 0 bases at J, with 7 bases in the middle. Germline V lookup: CDR1 SGHNT, CDR2 YYREEE (reference sequence). The CDR3 region has the DNA TGTGCCAGCAGCTTGGATCTTTACTCCTACGAGCAGTACTTC. Its protein is CASSLDLYSYEQYF.

This clonotype has a count of ten or more. This chain joins TRBV5-4 and TRBJ2-5; the D is unclear. Germline-derived CDR1 and CDR2 are SGHNT and YYREEE (reference sequence). The V end was cut by 0 bases, the J end by 4 bases, with 10 bases between. The CDR3 covers 14 residues. CDR3 region: CASSLVGWGETQYF. CDR3 nucleotide sequence: TGTGCCAGCAGCTTGGTGGGGTGGGGAGAGACCCAGTACTTC.

This clonotype came up a few times. The chain combines TRBV20-1 with TRBJ2-1, with D uncertain. The CDR3 covers 12 residues. Germline loops: CDR1 DFQATT, CDR2 SNEGSKA (reference sequence). The V and J ends lost 2 bases and 2 bases respectively, with 4 bases between them. The CDR3 DNA sequence: TGCAGTGCTAGACCTCCCTACAATGAGCAGTTCTTC. Amino acids: CSARPPYNEQFF.

In its sample, this clonotype was seen many times. This chain links TRBV5-1 with TRBJ2-2; 8 nucleotides align to TRBD2. Germline V gene sequence: CDR1 SGHRS, CDR2 YFSETQ. There are 15 residues in the CDR3. Trimming removed 6 bases from V and 4 bases from J; junction bases left unmatched: 8. The CDR3 DNA sequence: TGCGCCAGCACCTGGGGTAGCGGGATCACCGGGGAGCTGTTTTTT. It encodes CASTWGSGITGELFF.

The chain joins TRBV6-5 to TRBJ1-3, with D unresolved. The CDR3 sequence is 12 residues long. Germline V gene lookup returns CDR1 MNHEY and CDR2 SVGAGI. The CDR3 DNA is TGTGCTTCTCGGAACTCTGGAAACACCATATATTTT. This translates into CASRNSGNTIYF.

This clonotype was picked up many times. The chain recombines TRBV5-1 with TRBJ2-5, with D uncertain. CDR3 length: 15 residues. V lost 4 bases and J lost 4, with 17 bases in between. Germline V CDR1 and CDR2: SGHRS, YFSETQ. The DNA of the CDR3 is TGCGCCAGCAGCCCGACGCCATCGAACTCAGAGACCCAGTACTTC. This translates into CASSPTPSNSETQYF.

The genes are TRBV5-1 and TRBJ2-3, with 8 positions matching TRBD2. Germline CDR1 and CDR2: SGHRS and YFSETQ. This CDR3 comprises 17 residues. With 2 bases clipped from V and 0 bases from J, the junction kept 8 bases outside the gene matches. CDR3 DNA: TGCGCCAGCAGCTTTGGTAGCGGGAAATCTAGCACAGATACGCAGTATTTT. Translation: CASSFGSGKSSTDTQYF. The whole variable domain, remainder taken from reference TRBV5-1 and TRBJ2-3, is KAGVTQTPRYLIKTRGQQVTLSCSPISGHRSVSWYQQTPGQGLQFLFEYFSETQRNKGNFPGRFSGRQFSNSRSEMNVSTLELGDSALYLCASSFGSGKSSTDTQYFGPGTRLTVL.

This clonotype was detected ten times or more. The rearrangement joins TRBV5-1 to TRBJ1-2, with no clear D. The CDR3 has 15 amino acids. V lost 4 bases to trimming and J lost 3 bases, with 16 bases between them. Germline V lookup: CDR1 SGHRS, CDR2 YFSETQ. The CDR3 here is CASSASQRSDYGYTF. CDR3 DNA: TGCGCCAGCAGCGCCTCACAGCGGAGTGACTATGGCTACACCTTC.

The sample holds many counts of this clonotype. The chain has TRBV7-2 and TRBJ2-1; tentatively, D is TRBD2 (5 bases). V dropped 1 base and J dropped 5 bases, with 12 bases sitting between them. Germline lookup yields CDR1 SGHTA and CDR2 FQGNSA. The CDR3 loop spans 15 amino acids. The DNA of the CDR3 is TGTGCCAGCAGCTTAGGGTCTCCGGGAAACAATGAGCAGTTCTTC. Translating it yields CASSLGSPGNNEQFF.

In its sample, this clonotype was seen many times. The genes are TRBV12-3 or TRBV12-4 and TRBJ2-1; 8 bases map to TRBD2. The junction had 9 bases not matched to a gene; V was cut back by 6 bases and J by 5 bases. There are 15 residues in the CDR3. CDR3 coding DNA: TGTGCCAGCAGAGCTTATAGCGGGGCGAACAATGAGCAGTTCTTC. Amino acid sequence: CASRAYSGANNEQFF.

This clonotype came up many times. The chain uses TRBV20-1 and TRBJ2-3; D is tentatively TRBD1 or TRBD2 (5 bases each). Trimming cost V 5 bases and J 7 bases, with 28 bases left between them. CDR3 size: 17 residues. The germline V gene encodes CDR1 DFQATT and CDR2 SNEGSKA (reference sequence). Here the CDR3 DNA reads TGCAGTGCTCCGAGCGCCGGGACCCTCGGCCCTCTAAATACGCAGTATTTT. Translated, it gives CSAPSAGTLGPLNTQYF.

This clonotype was counted ten times or more. V usage is TRBV5-1 and J usage is TRBJ2-5; 8 nucleotides line up with TRBD2. Germline CDR1 and CDR2: SGHRS and YFSETQ. The CDR3 totals 15 residues. J was trimmed by 5 bases and V by 4 bases; bases with no gene match: 10. The CDR3 DNA follows: TGCGCCAGCAGCCCGGGGGGGGATCGATTGGAGACCCAGTACTTC. It translates to CASSPGGDRLETQYF.

Many counts were recorded for this clonotype. The genes are TRBV20-1 and TRBJ2-1; 7 bases are a match to TRBD2. Per germline, CDR1 DFQATT and CDR2 SNEGSKA (reference sequence). The V gene end was trimmed by 1 base and the J gene end by 0 bases; junction bases not matched to a gene: 15. The CDR3 runs 19 residues. The chain's CDR3 is CSARGPVSAGVSSYNEQFF. DNA for the CDR3: TGCAGTGCTAGAGGCCCAGTTTCCGCGGGGGTTAGCTCCTACAATGAGCAGTTCTTC.

This clonotype was counted ten times or more. This rearrangement joins TRBV6-2 or TRBV6-3 to TRBJ2-4; the D gene is possibly TRBD2 (5 bases). The CDR3 contains 15 residues. Germline V gene sequence: CDR1 MNHEY, CDR2 SVGEGT. Trimming shortened V by 3 bases and J by 0 bases, and 9 bases separated the two germline ends. The CDR3 DNA follows: TGTGCCAGCAGTTATGGCGGGTTAGCCAAAAACATTCAGTACTTC. Its translation is CASSYGGLAKNIQYF.

This clonotype has ten or more counts. The J gene is TRBJ2-3, the V gene TRBV7-2; possibly TRBD1 for D (5 bases). V lost 1 base to trimming and J lost 6 bases, with 11 bases between them. The length of the CDR3 is 14 residues. Per the germline V gene, CDR1 is SGHTA and CDR2 is FQGNSA. CDR3 nucleotide sequence: TGTGCCAGCAGCTTAGGGGCCCCAGGGGATACGCAGTATTTT. Translating gives CASSLGAPGDTQYF.

This clonotype has at least ten counts. This chain uses TRBV20-1 with TRBJ2-2; possibly TRBD1 for D (5 bases). This CDR3 is 14 amino acids long. Trimming pared 4 bases from V and 0 bases from J, leaving 9 bases between. Germline V gene lookup returns CDR1 DFQATT and CDR2 SNEGSKA (reference sequence). The CDR3: CSATGLANTGELFF. Here the CDR3 DNA reads TGCAGTGCTACAGGGTTAGCGAACACCGGGGAGCTGTTTTTT.

This chain uses TRBV30 with TRBJ2-1; D might be TRBD1 (6 bases). The CDR3 covers 13 residues. Germline V gene lookup returns CDR1 GTSNPN and CDR2 SVGIG (reference sequence). Trimming removed 4 bases from V and 2 bases from J, with 9 bases in between. The CDR3 bases are TGTGCCTGGACCCCAGGGGCCTACAATGAGCAGTTCTTC. Its protein is CAWTPGAYNEQFF.